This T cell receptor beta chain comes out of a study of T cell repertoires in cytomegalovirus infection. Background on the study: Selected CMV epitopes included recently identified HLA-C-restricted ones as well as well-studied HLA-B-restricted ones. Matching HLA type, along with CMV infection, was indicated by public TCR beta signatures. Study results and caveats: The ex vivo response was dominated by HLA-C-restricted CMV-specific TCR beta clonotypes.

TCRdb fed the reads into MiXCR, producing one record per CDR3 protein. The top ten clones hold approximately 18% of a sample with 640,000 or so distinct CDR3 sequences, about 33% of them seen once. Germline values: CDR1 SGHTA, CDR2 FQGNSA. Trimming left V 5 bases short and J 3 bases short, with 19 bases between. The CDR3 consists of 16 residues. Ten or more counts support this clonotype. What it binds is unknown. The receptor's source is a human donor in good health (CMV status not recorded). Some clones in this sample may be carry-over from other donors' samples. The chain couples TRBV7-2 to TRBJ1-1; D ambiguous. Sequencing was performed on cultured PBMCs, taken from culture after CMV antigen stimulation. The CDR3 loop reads CASSLYLHLRDTEAFF. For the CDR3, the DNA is TGTGCCAGCAGCCTCTACTTACATCTCCGGGACACTGAAGCTTTCTTT.